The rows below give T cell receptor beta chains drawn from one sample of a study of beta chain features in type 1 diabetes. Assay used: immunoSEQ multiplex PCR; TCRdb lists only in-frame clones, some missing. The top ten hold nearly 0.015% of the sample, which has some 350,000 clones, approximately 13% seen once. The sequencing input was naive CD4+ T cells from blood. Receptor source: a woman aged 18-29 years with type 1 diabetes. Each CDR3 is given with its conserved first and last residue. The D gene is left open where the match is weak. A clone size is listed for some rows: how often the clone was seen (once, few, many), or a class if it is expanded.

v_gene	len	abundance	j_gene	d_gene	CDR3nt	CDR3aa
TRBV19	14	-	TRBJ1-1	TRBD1	TGTGCCAGTAGTCGGGGCCAGGGGGACACTGAAGCTTTCTTT	CASSRGQGDTEAFF
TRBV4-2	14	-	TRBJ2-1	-	TGTGCCAGCAGCCCGTACGGGATTGCCAATGAGCAGTTCTTC	CASSPYGIANEQFF
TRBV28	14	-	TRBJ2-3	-	TGTGCCAGCAGTCCTCCGTCAATGCGGGATACGCAGTATTTT	CASSPPSMRDTQYF
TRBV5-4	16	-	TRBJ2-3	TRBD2	TGTGCCAGCAGCTCGGGACTAAACCGAGGCACAGATACGCAGTATTTT	CASSSGLNRGTDTQYF
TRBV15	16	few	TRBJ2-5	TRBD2	TGTGCCACCAGCAGAGATCGTTTGACTAGCGGGGAGACCCAGTACTTC	CATSRDRLTSGETQYF
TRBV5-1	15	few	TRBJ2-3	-	TGCGCCAGCAGCTTGGGGCAGGCGAGCACAGATACGCAGTATTTT	CASSLGQASTDTQYF
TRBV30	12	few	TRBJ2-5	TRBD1	TGTGCCTGGAAAGGGGGCAGTGAGACCCAGTACTTC	CAWKGGSETQYF
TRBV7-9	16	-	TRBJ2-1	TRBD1	TGTGCCAGCAGCCCCTGGGGGACAGGGACCTACAATGAGCAGTTCTTC	CASSPWGTGTYNEQFF
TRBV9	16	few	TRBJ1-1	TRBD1	TGTGCCAGCAGCCCAGGACAGGGCCGGATGAACACTGAAGCTTTCTTT	CASSPGQGRMNTEAFF
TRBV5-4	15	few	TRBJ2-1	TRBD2	TGTGCCAGCAGCCCGTCCAGTAGCGGGTACAATGAGCAGTTCTTC	CASSPSSSGYNEQFF
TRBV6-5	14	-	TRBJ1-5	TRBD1	TGTGCCAGCAGGGGACAGTTTAGCAATCAGCCCCAGCATTTT	CASRGQFSNQPQHF
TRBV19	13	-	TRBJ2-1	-	TGTGCCAGTAGTGCTTTGACTACTTCTGGACAGTTCTTC	CASSALTTSGQFF
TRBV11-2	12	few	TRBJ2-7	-	TGTGCCAGCAGCCGGTCCTCCTACGAGCAGTACTTC	CASSRSSYEQYF
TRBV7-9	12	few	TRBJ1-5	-	TGCGCCAGCCAGGGCGCCAATCAGCCCCAGCATTTT	CASQGANQPQHF
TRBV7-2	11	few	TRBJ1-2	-	TGTGCCAGCAGCTTCTATTCGAGCTACACCTTC	CASSFYSSYTF
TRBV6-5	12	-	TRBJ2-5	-	TGTGCCAGCAGTAGCGGGTACGGGACCCAGTACTTC	CASSSGYGTQYF
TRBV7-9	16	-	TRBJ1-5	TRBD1	TGTGCCAGCAGCTTAGAGGACAGGGATTTCTTTCAGCCCCAGCATTTT	CASSLEDRDFFQPQHF
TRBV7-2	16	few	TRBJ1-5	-	TGTGCCAGCAGCTTAAACCCTGCCGCGCCCTCTGTGCCCCAGCATTTT	CASSLNPAAPSVPQHF
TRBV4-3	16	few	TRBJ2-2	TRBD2	TGCGCCAGCAGCCAACGGGGGGATTCGAACACCGGGGAGCTGTTTTTT	CASSQRGDSNTGELFF
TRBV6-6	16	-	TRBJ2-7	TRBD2	TGTGCCAGCAGTAGGGGGACTAGCGCCAGCTCCTACGAGCAGTACTTC	CASSRGTSASSYEQYF
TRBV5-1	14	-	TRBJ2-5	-	TGCGCCAGCAGACTCCAAGGGGGGGCCGAGACCCAGTACTTC	CASRLQGGAETQYF
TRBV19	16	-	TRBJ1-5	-	TGTGCCTCCCATAGGCCGGGGGACCCAGGAAAACAGCCCCAGCATTTT	CASHRPGDPGKQPQHF
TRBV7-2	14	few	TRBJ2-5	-	TGTGCCAGCAGCCCCGGGGTATTTACAGAGACCCAGTACTTC	CASSPGVFTETQYF
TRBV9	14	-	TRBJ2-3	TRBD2	TGTGCCAGCAATGTAGCGGGAGTCACAGATACGCAGTATTTT	CASNVAGVTDTQYF
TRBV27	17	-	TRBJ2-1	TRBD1	TGTGCCAGCAGTCCCAGGGACAGCTTCCACTCCTACAATGAGCAGTTCTTC	CASSPRDSFHSYNEQFF
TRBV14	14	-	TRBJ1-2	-	TGTGCCAGCAGCCCGGTGGCGACAACCTATGGCTACACCTTC	CASSPVATTYGYTF
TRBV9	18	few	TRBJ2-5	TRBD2	TGTGCCAGCAGTTTCCGGACCGGGACTAGCGGGAGGACGGAGACCCAGTACTTC	CASSFRTGTSGRTETQYF
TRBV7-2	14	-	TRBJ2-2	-	TGTGCCAGCAGCTTAGTACGGAGCACCGGGGAGCTGTTTTTT	CASSLVRSTGELFF
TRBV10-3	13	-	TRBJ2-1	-	TGTGCCAGCGCCATGAGCTCCTACAATGAGCAGTTCTTC	CASAMSSYNEQFF
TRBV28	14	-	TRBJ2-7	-	TGTGCCAGCAGTTTGGCAGGTACCTCCTACGAGCAGTACTTC	CASSLAGTSYEQYF
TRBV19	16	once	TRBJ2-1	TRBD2	TGTGCCAGTACCCCGACTAGCGGGAGCTCCTACAATGAGCAGTTCTTC	CASTPTSGSSYNEQFF
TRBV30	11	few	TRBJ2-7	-	TGTGCCTGGAGCCCCAGCTACGAGCAGTACTTC	CAWSPSYEQYF
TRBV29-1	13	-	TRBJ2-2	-	TGCAGCGTACGGCGCGGGAACACCGGGGAGCTGTTTTTT	CSVRRGNTGELFF
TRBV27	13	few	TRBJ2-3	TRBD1	TGTGCCAGCAGTTTCAGGGGGACAGATACGCAGTATTTT	CASSFRGTDTQYF
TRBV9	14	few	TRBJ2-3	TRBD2	TGTGCCAGCAGCCCGCGACTAGCTTTCGATACGCAGTATTTT	CASSPRLAFDTQYF
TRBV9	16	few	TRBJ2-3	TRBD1	TGTGCCAGCAGCGTAAGACCGGACAGGGGAACAGATACGCAGTATTTT	CASSVRPDRGTDTQYF
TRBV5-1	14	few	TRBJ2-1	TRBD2	TGCGCCAGCAGCTTAGGACTAGTAATCAATGAGCAGTTCTTC	CASSLGLVINEQFF
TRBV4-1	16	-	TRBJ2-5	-	TGCGCCAGCAGCCAAGATAGCGGTATAGCAACGAAGACCCAGTACTTC	CASSQDSGIATKTQYF
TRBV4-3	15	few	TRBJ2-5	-	TGCGCCAGCAGCCAAAATACAGGGTGGGGAGAGACCCAGTACTTC	CASSQNTGWGETQYF
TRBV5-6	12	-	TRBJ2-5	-	TGTGCCAGCAGCTCAGGGGGGGAGACCCAGTACTTC	CASSSGGETQYF
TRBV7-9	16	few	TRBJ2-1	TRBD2	TGTGCCAGCAGCTTAGCGCTGAGCGGGAGGGCCGGCGAGCAGTTCTTC	CASSLALSGRAGEQFF
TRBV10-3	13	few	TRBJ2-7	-	TGTGCCATCAGTGAGGGTCGCAGCTACGAGCAGTACTTC	CAISEGRSYEQYF